The 19 T cell receptor beta chains presented below share a single source sample, sequenced in a study of control samples from healthy donors and cancer patients. Sequenced by immunoSEQ multiplex PCR; TCRdb stores in-frame clones only, minus some. The table includes more than 150,000 clones, 80% to 95% detected once. Sequencing input: blood. These receptors originate from a man aged 18 to 29 in good health.

This clone showed up just a few times. This rearrangement joins TRBV5-1 to TRBJ1-5, with D tentatively TRBD1 (5 bases). Per germline, CDR1 SGHRS and CDR2 YFSETQ. The CDR3 has 13 amino acids. V dropped 4 bases and J dropped 3 bases, with 8 bases sitting between them. The CDR3 nucleotides are TGCGCCAGCAGCGAGGACATCAATCAGCCCCAGCATTTT. Its translation: CASSEDINQPQHF.

This chain links TRBV9 with TRBJ2-7; D gene unclear. Germline CDR1 is SGDLS and CDR2 is YYNGEE. Trimming cost V 0 bases and J 2 bases, with 9 bases left between them. The CDR3 contains 14 residues. CDR3 region: CASSVESFPYEQYF. The CDR3 DNA sequence: TGTGCCAGCAGCGTAGAATCCTTTCCCTACGAGCAGTACTTC.

The chain links TRBV5-6 to TRBJ1-3; tentatively, D is TRBD1 (6 bases). This CDR3 spans 12 amino acids. The V and J ends lost 4 bases and 4 bases respectively, with 6 bases between them. CDR1 and CDR2 from the germline V gene are SGHDT and YYEEEE. CDR3 residues: CASSGTGNTIYF. The CDR3 coding sequence is TGTGCCAGCAGCGGGACAGGAAACACCATATATTTT.

The chain combines TRBV5-1 with TRBJ2-1; the D gene is possibly TRBD1 (5 bases). Trimming removed 2 bases from V and 2 bases from J, with 14 bases in between. Germline lookup yields CDR1 SGHRS and CDR2 YFSETQ. This CDR3 region has 16 residues. CDR3 nucleotides: TGCGCCAGCAGCTTTTCCCTTGTGGGGCCCTACAATGAGCAGTTCTTC. This codes for CASSFSLVGPYNEQFF.

This clone was detected only once. The CDR3 bases are TGTGCCAGCGTAGGGAGCTATGGCTACACCTTC. This encodes CASVGSYGYTF. This chain joins TRBV28 and TRBJ1-2, with D uncertain. V shed 8 bases and J shed 4 bases, with 8 bases lying between them. The germline gives CDR1 MDHEN, CDR2 SYDVKM. The CDR3 covers 11 residues.

This chain joins TRBV3-1 (or the pseudogene TRBV3-2) and TRBJ1-2; a possible D gene is TRBD1 (5 bases). V gave up 1 base and J gave up 4 bases, with 10 bases separating them. This CDR3 has 14 residues. Germline V gene sequence: CDR1 LGHDT, CDR2 YNNKEL (reference sequence). The chain's CDR3 is CASSQAGGTYGYTF. In DNA form, the CDR3 reads TGTGCCAGCAGCCAAGCGGGGGGGACCTATGGCTACACCTTC.

This chain uses TRBV3-1 (or the pseudogene TRBV3-2) with TRBJ1-3; D is perhaps TRBD1 (6 bases). The V end was cut by 2 bases, the J end by 3 bases, with 8 bases between. Germline V gene lookup returns CDR1 LGHDT and CDR2 YNNKEL (reference sequence). There are 14 residues in the CDR3. CDR3 sequence reads: CASSQPGDGNTIYF. The CDR3 region has the DNA TGTGCCAGCAGCCAACCAGGGGATGGAAACACCATATATTTT.

This clone was picked up a small number of times. The chain links TRBV6-4 to TRBJ2-1, with unresolved D. The V gene's germline CDR1 is MRHNA and CDR2 SNTAGT. Trimming shortened V by 6 bases and J by 12 bases, and 6 bases separated the two germline ends. The CDR3 totals 9 residues. The CDR3 nucleotides read TGTGCCAGCAGAGGACCGCAGTTCTTC. Translating it yields CASRGPQFF.

A single count supports this clone. The CDR3 is CASTYRRNTEAFF. In DNA form, the CDR3 reads TGTGCCAGCACGTACAGAAGAAACACTGAAGCTTTCTTT. The chain joins TRBV2 to TRBJ1-1; D uncertain. The CDR3 runs 13 residues. Germline CDR1 is SNHLY and CDR2 is FYNNEI. V was pared by 7 bases and J by 2 bases, with 11 bases between.

This chain links TRBV5-6 with TRBJ1-1; D remains ambiguous. The germline V gene encodes CDR1 SGHDT and CDR2 YYEEEE. The CDR3 has 13 amino acids. V dropped 6 bases and J dropped 6 bases, with 15 bases sitting between them. In DNA, the CDR3 is TGTGCCAGCACCGCACTGCGGCGGGCTGAAGCTTTCTTT. Its translation: CASTALRRAEAFF.

This clone appeared once. The chain combines TRBV4-1 with TRBJ2-3; 13 bases are a match to TRBD2. Trimming cost V 3 bases and J 3 bases; bases outside gene matches: 6. Germline CDR1 is MGHRA and CDR2 is YSYEKL. This CDR3 is built from 17 residues. The CDR3 sequence: CASSQGGTSGTTDTQYF. CDR3 bases: TGCGCCAGCAGCCAGGGGGGGACTAGCGGGACAACAGATACGCAGTATTTT.

This chain connects TRBV29-1 to TRBJ2-5, with D possibly matching TRBD1 (5 bases). The germline gives CDR1 SQVTM, CDR2 ANQGSEA. The V and J ends lost 7 bases and 4 bases respectively, with 13 bases between them. The CDR3 consists of 12 residues. CDR3 in amino acids: CSAAQGVETQYF. The CDR3 coding sequence is TGCAGCGCTGCCCAAGGGGTAGAGACCCAGTACTTC.

This chain's CDR3 is CASSLGGRRSNQPQHF. The CDR3 DNA is TGTGCCAGCAGTTTAGGAGGACGTAGGAGCAATCAGCCCCAGCATTTT. The chain joins TRBV28 to TRBJ1-5, with D unresolved. Germline lookup yields CDR1 MDHEN and CDR2 SYDVKM. The CDR3 extends over 16 amino acids. V lost 2 bases, J lost 1 base, and 12 bases lay in between.

V gene TRBV6-6 combines with J gene TRBJ1-2, with D tentatively TRBD1 (6 bases). Germline assignment: CDR1 MNHNY and CDR2 SVGAGI (reference sequence). Trimming shortened V by 2 bases and J by 0 bases, and 10 bases separated the two germline ends. The CDR3 runs to 15 residues. In nucleotides, the CDR3 is TGTGCCAGCAGTTACCGAGGACAGCCTAACTATGGCTACACCTTC. Residues: CASSYRGQPNYGYTF.

The CDR3: CASSLEEAGLETQYF. The CDR3 DNA is TGTGCCAGCAGCTTAGAAGAGGCGGGACTAGAGACCCAGTACTTC. The chain employs TRBV7-2 and TRBJ2-5; D possibly corresponds to TRBD2 (6 bases). The V end lost 1 base, the J end lost 4 bases, and 13 bases lay between the germline ends. Germline CDR1 reads SGHTA; CDR2 reads FQGNSA. This CDR3 has 15 residues.

The chain employs TRBV7-2 and TRBJ2-1; 7 bases are shared with TRBD1. The CDR3 has 12 amino acids. V dropped 5 bases and J dropped 7; count of bases not matched to a gene: 2. Germline assignment: CDR1 SGHTA and CDR2 FQGNSA. CDR3 sequence: CASSIQGNEQFF. CDR3 sequence (DNA): TGTGCCAGCAGCATACAGGGGAATGAGCAGTTCTTC.

The gene calls are TRBV3-1 (or the pseudogene TRBV3-2) and TRBJ1-5; D is uncertain. Germline V gene lookup returns CDR1 LGHDT and CDR2 YNNKEL (reference sequence). V was trimmed by 2 bases and J by 3 bases, leaving 2 bases between them. This CDR3 spans 12 amino acids. The CDR3 sequence is CASSQYNQPQHF. The CDR3 DNA follows: TGTGCCAGCAGCCAATACAATCAGCCCCAGCATTTT.

The V gene is TRBV19, the J gene TRBJ1-1; no clear D gene. The V gene's germline CDR1 is LNHDA and CDR2 SQIVND (reference sequence). Trimming pared 5 bases from V and 5 bases from J, leaving 15 bases between. The CDR3 runs 14 residues. CDR3 nucleotide sequence: TGTGCCAGTAGTCGGCAAGAGGGTTGGACTGAAGCTTTCTTT. It is translated as CASSRQEGWTEAFF.

Details on this clone: This sample also contains other DNA sequences that code for the same CDR3. The chain couples TRBV18 to TRBJ1-4; D is ambiguous. Between the trimmed V and J ends, which lost 1 base and 5 bases, there was a span of 11 bases. Germline assignment: CDR1 KGHSH and CDR2 LQKENI. The CDR3 extends over 15 amino acids. CDR3 DNA: TGTGCCAGCTCACCACAGTCTGCCGCCAATGAAAAACTGTTTTTT. Its translation is CASSPQSAANEKLFF.